Listed below are T cell receptor beta chains from one sample, sequenced in a study of regulatory T cells in long-lasting Graves disease. TCRdb itself ran the multiplex PCR reads through MiXCR, one entry per CDR3 protein. The repertoire holds 200,000 to 250,000 distinct CDR3 sequences, with roughly 21% as singletons. Sequenced material: peripheral blood mononuclear cells (PBMCs), taken at new diagnosis, from a patient treated with antithyroid drugs. The source of these receptors is a female donor with Graves disease. CDR3s include the opening cysteine and the closing phenylalanine or tryptophan. D genes are given only for firm matches. Expanded clones are given a class, and other clones once, few, many or no size at all.

CDR3 length: 15
clone size: many
V gene: TRBV18
J gene: TRBJ2-1
D gene: -
CDR3 protein: CASSPFQGEANEQFF
CDR3 DNA: TGTGCCAGCTCACCGTTCCAGGGGGAGGCCAATGAGCAGTTCTTC

CDR3 length: 16
clone size: few
V gene: TRBV28
J gene: TRBJ1-6
D gene: TRBD1
CDR3 protein: CASNANRGPPNSPLHF
CDR3 DNA: TGTGCCAGCAACGCAAACAGGGGCCCCCCAAATTCACCCCTCCACTTT

CDR3 length: 14
clone size: once
V gene: TRBV7-8
J gene: TRBJ2-7
D gene: -
CDR3 protein: CASSLEGQSYEQYF
CDR3 DNA: TGTGCCAGCAGCTTAGAGGGACAATCCTACGAGCAGTACTTC

CDR3 length: 13
clone size: many
V gene: TRBV20-1
J gene: TRBJ2-5
D gene: -
CDR3 protein: CSARLVGQETQYF
CDR3 DNA: TGCAGTGCTAGACTAGTGGGCCAAGAGACCCAGTACTTC

CDR3 length: 16
clone size: many
V gene: TRBV5-1
J gene: TRBJ2-2
D gene: TRBD2
CDR3 protein: CASSLTSGRTTGELFF
CDR3 DNA: TGCGCCAGCAGCTTGACTAGCGGGAGAACCACCGGGGAGCTGTTTTTT

CDR3 length: 15
clone size: many
V gene: TRBV24-1
J gene: TRBJ2-5
D gene: -
CDR3 protein: CATSDFSGFQETQYF
CDR3 DNA: TGTGCCACCAGTGATTTTTCAGGGTTTCAAGAGACCCAGTACTTC

CDR3 length: 12
clone size: many
V gene: TRBV7-2
J gene: TRBJ1-6
D gene: -
CDR3 protein: CASVEGHSPLHF
CDR3 DNA: TGTGCCAGTGTGGAGGGGCATTCACCCCTCCACTTT

CDR3 length: 15
clone size: many
V gene: TRBV12-3/TRBV12-4
J gene: TRBJ1-2
D gene: -
CDR3 protein: CASSLVSFSLYGYTF
CDR3 DNA: TGTGCCAGCAGTTTAGTTTCCTTCTCCTTGTATGGCTACACCTTC

CDR3 length: 15
clone size: few
V gene: TRBV7-9
J gene: TRBJ2-2
D gene: -
CDR3 protein: CASSGGPGNGGELFF
CDR3 DNA: TGTGCCAGCAGCGGAGGACCGGGGAACGGCGGGGAGCTGTTTTTT

CDR3 length: 15
clone size: many
V gene: TRBV11-3
J gene: TRBJ2-7
D gene: TRBD1
CDR3 protein: CASSLGTGGEVEQYF
CDR3 DNA: TGTGCCAGCAGCTTAGGGACAGGGGGCGAGGTCGAGCAGTACTTC

CDR3 length: 11
clone size: many
V gene: TRBV29-1
J gene: TRBJ1-1
D gene: -
CDR3 protein: CSVRSNTEAFF
CDR3 DNA: TGCAGCGTTCGATCTAACACTGAAGCTTTCTTT

CDR3 length: 16
clone size: -
V gene: TRBV7-9
J gene: TRBJ2-1
D gene: TRBD1
CDR3 protein: CASSLWGTGRGNEQFF
CDR3 DNA: TGTGCCAGCAGCTTATGGGGGACAGGAAGGGGCAATGAGCAGTTCTTC

CDR3 length: 14
clone size: many
V gene: TRBV28
J gene: TRBJ1-6
D gene: -
CDR3 protein: CASSPGQFNSPLHF
CDR3 DNA: TGTGCCAGCAGTCCAGGACAATTTAATTCGCCCCTCCACTTT

CDR3 length: 14
clone size: many
V gene: TRBV10-2
J gene: TRBJ1-5
D gene: -
CDR3 protein: CASSERQANQPQHF
CDR3 DNA: TGCGCCAGCAGTGAACGACAGGCCAATCAGCCCCAGCATTTT

CDR3 length: 15
clone size: many
V gene: TRBV6-1
J gene: TRBJ1-3
D gene: -
CDR3 protein: CASRGGSGSGNTIYF
CDR3 DNA: TGTGCCAGCAGGGGAGGGTCCGGTTCTGGAAACACCATATATTTT

CDR3 length: 13
clone size: many
V gene: TRBV2
J gene: TRBJ1-2
D gene: -
CDR3 protein: CASSDKTVYGYTF
CDR3 DNA: TGTGCCAGCAGTGATAAGACGGTCTATGGCTACACCTTC

CDR3 length: 14
clone size: -
V gene: TRBV7-9
J gene: TRBJ2-3
D gene: -
CDR3 protein: CASSFSGLGDTQYF
CDR3 DNA: TGTGCCAGCAGCTTTAGTGGTCTAGGAGATACGCAGTATTTT

CDR3 length: 18
clone size: once
V gene: TRBV12-3/TRBV12-4
J gene: TRBJ2-1
D gene: TRBD2
CDR3 protein: CASSSLTSGDPSYNEQFF
CDR3 DNA: TGTGCCAGCAGTTCCCTCACTAGCGGGGACCCTTCCTACAATGAGCAGTTCTTC

CDR3 length: 13
clone size: many
V gene: TRBV6-1
J gene: TRBJ2-7
D gene: -
CDR3 protein: CASSADPYYEQYF
CDR3 DNA: TGTGCCAGCAGTGCGGATCCCTACTACGAGCAGTACTTC

CDR3 length: 13
clone size: many
V gene: TRBV20-1
J gene: TRBJ2-1
D gene: -
CDR3 protein: CSLLARGSDEQFF
CDR3 DNA: TGCAGTTTGTTGGCCCGGGGGTCGGATGAGCAGTTCTTC

CDR3 length: 12
clone size: many
V gene: TRBV6-1
J gene: TRBJ1-1
D gene: TRBD1
CDR3 protein: CASSGQGPQPFF
CDR3 DNA: TGTGCCAGCAGTGGACAGGGGCCCCAGCCTTTCTTT

CDR3 length: 13
clone size: -
V gene: TRBV6-1
J gene: TRBJ2-7
D gene: -
CDR3 protein: CASRSPEVHEQYF
CDR3 DNA: TGTGCCAGCAGGTCTCCAGAAGTCCACGAGCAGTACTTC

CDR3 length: 15
clone size: few
V gene: TRBV7-3
J gene: TRBJ2-1
D gene: TRBD2
CDR3 protein: CASSLMRGGLGEQFF
CDR3 DNA: TGTGCCAGCAGCCTGATGCGGGGGGGCCTGGGTGAGCAGTTCTTC

CDR3 length: 15
clone size: many
V gene: TRBV4-3
J gene: TRBJ1-4
D gene: -
CDR3 protein: CASSHLTGSPEKLFF
CDR3 DNA: TGCGCCAGCAGCCACCTAACAGGGAGCCCGGAAAAACTGTTTTTT

CDR3 length: 13
clone size: many
V gene: TRBV7-9
J gene: TRBJ2-5
D gene: -
CDR3 protein: CASSFVGWETQYF
CDR3 DNA: TGTGCCAGCAGCTTCGTGGGGTGGGAGACCCAGTACTTC

CDR3 length: 17
clone size: -
V gene: TRBV20-1
J gene: TRBJ2-1
D gene: TRBD2
CDR3 protein: CSAGGLAGVSSYNEQFF
CDR3 DNA: TGCAGTGCAGGGGGACTAGCGGGGGTAAGCTCCTACAATGAGCAGTTCTTC

CDR3 length: 16
clone size: many
V gene: TRBV5-6
J gene: TRBJ2-1
D gene: TRBD2
CDR3 protein: CASSLDRSSGNNEQFF
CDR3 DNA: TGTGCCAGCAGCTTGGATAGATCTAGCGGGAACAATGAGCAGTTCTTC

CDR3 length: 13
clone size: many
V gene: TRBV20-1
J gene: TRBJ1-6
D gene: -
CDR3 protein: CSAGPGPFSPLHF
CDR3 DNA: TGCAGTGCCGGGCCGGGACCCTTCTCACCCCTCCACTTT

CDR3 length: 17
clone size: many
V gene: TRBV6-1
J gene: TRBJ2-2
D gene: TRBD1
CDR3 protein: CASSPFPGQGNTGELFF
CDR3 DNA: TGTGCCAGCAGTCCTTTTCCCGGACAGGGAAACACCGGGGAGCTGTTTTTT

CDR3 length: 16
clone size: few
V gene: TRBV7-6
J gene: TRBJ1-3
D gene: TRBD1
CDR3 protein: CASSLGQGAYGNTIYF
CDR3 DNA: TGTGCCAGCAGCTTAGGCCAGGGGGCGTATGGAAACACCATATATTTT

CDR3 length: 15
clone size: many
V gene: TRBV20-1
J gene: TRBJ1-1
D gene: TRBD1
CDR3 protein: CSARDHRGMDTEAFF
CDR3 DNA: TGCAGTGCTAGAGATCACAGGGGGATGGACACTGAAGCTTTCTTT

CDR3 length: 14
clone size: many
V gene: TRBV5-5
J gene: TRBJ2-4
D gene: -
CDR3 protein: CASSLSGVMNIQYF
CDR3 DNA: TGTGCCAGCAGCTTGTCCGGGGTGATGAACATTCAGTACTTC

CDR3 length: 10
clone size: -
V gene: TRBV2
J gene: TRBJ1-2
D gene: TRBD1
CDR3 protein: CASSKQGNTF
CDR3 DNA: TGTGCCAGCAGTAAACAGGGGAACACCTTC

CDR3 length: 17
clone size: few
V gene: TRBV19
J gene: TRBJ2-3
D gene: TRBD1
CDR3 protein: CASSTRDRGISTDTQYF
CDR3 DNA: TGTGCCAGTAGTACCAGGGACAGGGGGATTAGCACAGATACGCAGTATTTT

CDR3 length: 13
clone size: many
V gene: TRBV7-2
J gene: TRBJ2-3
D gene: TRBD1
CDR3 protein: CASSSDRVLTQYF
CDR3 DNA: TGTGCCAGCAGCTCAGACAGGGTTTTGACGCAGTATTTT

CDR3 length: 16
clone size: many
V gene: TRBV27
J gene: TRBJ2-1
D gene: TRBD2
CDR3 protein: CASSSGTSGIYNEQFF
CDR3 DNA: TGTGCCAGCAGTTCTGGGACTAGCGGGATCTACAATGAGCAGTTCTTC

CDR3 length: 16
clone size: -
V gene: TRBV27
J gene: TRBJ2-5
D gene: -
CDR3 protein: CASSLFTGNSQETQYF
CDR3 DNA: TGTGCCAGCAGTTTATTCACAGGGAACAGCCAGGAGACCCAGTACTTC

CDR3 length: 15
clone size: -
V gene: TRBV10-1
J gene: TRBJ2-1
D gene: TRBD2
CDR3 protein: CASSEGSGDYNEQFF
CDR3 DNA: TGCGCCAGCAGTGAAGGTAGCGGGGATTACAATGAGCAGTTCTTC

CDR3 length: 13
clone size: many
V gene: TRBV2
J gene: TRBJ1-2
D gene: -
CDR3 protein: CASSGAGERGYTF
CDR3 DNA: TGTGCCAGCTCCGGTGCCGGGGAACGTGGCTACACCTTC